The clone carrying this T cell receptor (beta chain) was observed a single time. Repertoires were generated with immunoSEQ multiplex PCR, while TCRdb's copy carries only in-frame clones and drops some. The repertoire has about 130,000 clones, roughly nine tenths of them found once; the top ten carry more than 3.5%. Germline V gene lookup returns CDR1 SGHDN and CDR2 FVKESK. V lost 0 bases and J 6 bases, leaving 11 bases between the germline ends. This CDR3 spans 14 amino acids. The data stem from a study of T cell responses to AZD1222 COVID-19 vaccine. The rearrangement joins TRBV14 to TRBJ1-1, with D maybe TRBD1 (5 bases). Here the sequenced sample was peripheral blood, taken on day 0 of AZD1222 vaccination. The sequence was collected from an adult in good health. This chain's CDR3 is CASSQERGSSEAFF. CDR3 in DNA: TGTGCCAGCAGCCAAGAAAGGGGTAGCTCTGAAGCTTTCTTT.